Presented here are 28 T cell receptor beta chains from one specimen sequenced in a study of cytomegalovirus exposure and HLA in healthy donors. 13 Jbeta primers and 60 Vbeta primers were used for the PCR. The repertoire was sequenced with immunoSEQ multiplex PCR; TCRdb's copy has only in-frame clones and lacks some. The profile shows 100,000 to 150,000 clones, 80% of them singletons. Sample: PBMCs. The receptors originated from a man in his forties in good health and CMV-seronegative.

As DNA, the CDR3 is TGTGCCAGCAGTTACTCGAGGGAGAGCTCCTACGAGCAGTACTTC. This gives the protein CASSYSRESSYEQYF. The V and J genes are TRBV6-5 and TRBJ2-7, with D possibly being TRBD2 (5 bases). In germline, CDR1 is MNHEY, CDR2 SVGAGI. The CDR3 contains 15 residues. Trimming stripped 0 bases from V and 0 bases from J, with 9 bases between.

This clone was seen just once. The chain is built from TRBV9 and TRBJ1-1, with 9 nucleotides matching TRBD1. Germline values: CDR1 SGDLS, CDR2 YYNGEE. Unmatched junction bases numbered 2, after V lost 0 bases and J lost 2 bases. The CDR3 totals 15 residues. The CDR3 coding sequence is TGTGCCAGCAGCGTAGGACAGGGGGGTAACACTGAAGCTTTCTTT. Its protein is CASSVGQGGNTEAFF.

This sequence joins TRBV5-1 and TRBJ1-2; 8 positions match TRBD1. This CDR3 contains 13 residues. The germline gives CDR1 SGHRS, CDR2 YFSETQ. After removal of 3 bases from V and 7 bases from J, the junction contained 5 bases not matched to a gene. The CDR3 DNA follows: TGCGCCAGCAGCTCCCTAGGACAGGGTGGCTACACCTTC. Residues: CASSSLGQGGYTF.

Concerning this clone: One junction end disagrees with the germline gene, perhaps due to a read error. The chain uses TRBV28 and TRBJ2-7, with D maybe TRBD2 (6 bases). The V gene's germline CDR1 is MDHEN and CDR2 SYDVKM. CDR3 length: 11 residues. CDR3 amino acids: CASRGSGVPDF. Written as DNA, the CDR3 is TGTGCCAGCAGAGGATCGGGAGTCCCAGACTTC.

The V gene is TRBV7-6, the J gene TRBJ2-2; the D gene is possibly TRBD1 (6 bases). The CDR3 spans 16 residues. CDR1 SGHVS and CDR2 FNYEAQ come from the germline V gene. The V end lost 5 bases, the J end lost 0 bases, and 13 bases lay between the germline ends. CDR3 residues: CASSGADRSNTGELFF. CDR3 bases: TGTGCCAGCAGCGGAGCGGACAGATCGAACACCGGGGAGCTGTTTTTT. Drawing the rest from reference TRBV7-6 and TRBJ2-2, the complete variable domain is GAGVSQSPRYKVTKRGQDVALRCDPISGHVSLYWYRQALGQGPEFLTYFNYEAQQDKSGLPNDRFSAERPEGSISTLTIQRTEQRDSAMYRCASSGADRSNTGELFFGEGSRLTVL.

This clone was counted a few times. The J gene is TRBJ2-7, the V gene TRBV7-9; a weak D match, TRBD2 (7 bases). Trimming left V 3 bases short and J 6 bases short, with 24 bases between. Germline CDR1 reads SEHNR; CDR2 reads FQNEAQ (reference sequence). The length of the CDR3 is 17 residues. Here the CDR3 reads CASSLGLVGGRGGEQYF. CDR3 nucleotides: TGTGCCAGCAGCTTGGGCCTGGTAGGCGGGAGAGGGGGCGAGCAGTACTTC.

V and J are TRBV6-5 and TRBJ1-1; tentative D call: TRBD1 (6 bases). Trimming removed 0 bases from V and 0 bases from J, with 8 bases in between. This CDR3 contains 15 residues. Germline V CDR1 and CDR2: MNHEY, SVGAGI. DNA of the CDR3: TGTGCCAGCAGTTACTCTTGGACAGTGAACACTGAAGCTTTCTTT. The encoded protein is CASSYSWTVNTEAFF.

CDR3 in DNA: TGTGCCAGTAGTGGCAGCGCGGCAGATACGCAGTATTTT. Translated, it gives CASSGSAADTQYF. The rearrangement links TRBV19 to TRBJ2-3; D is undetermined. Germline lookup yields CDR1 LNHDA and CDR2 SQIVND (reference sequence). The CDR3 extends over 13 amino acids. Trimming took off 5 bases at V and 4 bases at J, with 10 bases between the two ends. Looking up the rest from reference TRBV19 and TRBJ2-3 gives the full variable domain: DGGITQSPKYLFRKEGQNVTLSCEQNLNHDAMYWYRQDPGQGLRLIYYSQIVNDFQKGDIAEGYSVSREKKESFPLTVTSAQKNPTAFYLCASSGSAADTQYFGPGTRLTVL.

The CDR3 loop reads CASSLKGQEGAWFDTEAFF. The CDR3 bases are TGTGCCAGCAGCTTAAAGGGACAGGAGGGGGCCTGGTTTGACACTGAAGCTTTCTTT. The chain joins TRBV7-3 to TRBJ1-1; 8 bases line up with TRBD1. With 1 base clipped from V and 3 bases from J, the junction kept 16 bases outside the gene matches. CDR1 is SGHTA, CDR2 FQGTGA, per germline. This CDR3 spans 19 amino acids.

This chain uses TRBV6-4 with TRBJ2-1; the D is unclear. Germline CDR1 reads MRHNA; CDR2 reads SNTAGT. The CDR3 is made up of 15 amino acids. Trimming stripped 6 bases from V and 4 bases from J, with 16 bases between. For the CDR3, the DNA is TGTGCCAGCAGCCTAGTAGTAGTTTGTTACAATGAGCAGTTCTTC. Its translation is CASSLVVVCYNEQFF.

This clone occurred a few times. This chain joins TRBV18 and TRBJ2-5; D gene ambiguous. V lost 6 bases, J lost 3 bases, and 14 bases lay in between. The CDR3 covers 14 residues. Germline V gene lookup returns CDR1 KGHSH and CDR2 LQKENI. The CDR3 DNA is TGTGCCAGCTCCTCACGACAAGTCGAAGAGACCCAGTACTTC. This translates into CASSSRQVEETQYF.

This chain uses TRBV18 with TRBJ2-7, with 8 positions matching TRBD2. Germline V CDR1 and CDR2: KGHSH, LQKENI. V trimming: 3 bases; J trimming: 5 bases; junction bases outside the gene matches: 12. The CDR3 loop spans 16 amino acids. The CDR3 bases are TGTGCCAGCTCACCCCAAAACCAAGCGGGAGCCCACGAGCAGTACTTC. Its translation is CASSPQNQAGAHEQYF.

The rearrangement links TRBV6-1 to TRBJ2-2; tentatively, D is TRBD1 (5 bases). V lost 8 bases to trimming and J lost 7 bases, with 20 bases between them. This CDR3 spans 15 amino acids. Germline CDR1 and CDR2: MNHNS and SASEGT. The CDR3 sequence: CASQTGELPRGELFF. The CDR3 region has the DNA TGTGCCAGCCAAACAGGAGAACTGCCCCGCGGGGAGCTGTTTTTT.

The chain joins TRBV2 to TRBJ1-2, with a possible D match to TRBD1 (6 bases). Trimming removed 7 bases at V and 3 bases at J, with 15 bases between. CDR3 length: 14 residues. CDR1 is SNHLY, CDR2 FYNNEI, per germline. CDR3 protein: CASKGQILDYGYTF. For the CDR3, the DNA is TGTGCCAGCAAAGGACAGATTTTAGACTATGGCTACACCTTC.

Only one count was recorded for this clone. The V and J genes are TRBV5-1 and TRBJ1-6, with D maybe TRBD1 (5 bases). Trimming stripped 0 bases from V and 10 bases from J, with 11 bases between. This CDR3 spans 14 amino acids. Germline-derived CDR1 and CDR2 are SGHRS and YFSETQ. CDR3 residues: CASSLGQLDSPLHF. CDR3 bases: TGCGCCAGCAGCTTGGGACAGCTGGACTCACCCCTCCACTTT. The complete variable domain, with remaining parts taken from reference TRBV5-1 and TRBJ1-6, reads KAGVTQTPRYLIKTRGQQVTLSCSPISGHRSVSWYQQTPGQGLQFLFEYFSETQRNKGNFPGRFSGRQFSNSRSEMNVSTLELGDSALYLCASSLGQLDSPLHFGNGTRLTVT.

The rearrangement joins TRBV21-1 to TRBJ2-7; the listed D gene, TRBD1, was not tested against the DNA. TRBV21-1 is termed a pseudogene. The CDR3 spans 15 residues. The chain's CDR3 is CASSKGRVLVHEQYF. In DNA form, the CDR3 reads TGTGCCAGCAGCAAGGGCAGGGTCCTTGTCCACGAGCAGTACTTC.

This chain joins TRBV2 and TRBJ1-6; 8 bases line up with TRBD1. Germline V gene lookup returns CDR1 SNHLY and CDR2 FYNNEI. The CDR3 spans 15 residues. The V gene end was trimmed by 4 bases and the J gene end by 6 bases; junction bases not matched to a gene: 5. CDR3 residues: CASSVAGTGNSPLHF. Here the CDR3 DNA reads TGTGCCAGCAGTGTGGCGGGGACAGGTAATTCACCCCTCCACTTT.

The V call is TRBV5-1, the J call TRBJ1-1, with 10 bases that match TRBD1. Looked up from germline, CDR1 is SGHRS and CDR2 is YFSETQ. Trimming cost V 4 bases and J 4 bases; bases outside gene matches: 4. The CDR3 runs 14 residues. Written as DNA, the CDR3 is TGCGCCAGCAGCGAAGGACAGGGGGGCACTGAAGCTTTCTTT. Translating gives CASSEGQGGTEAFF.

With regard to this clone: One end of the junction is discordant with germline, which a read error may explain. The chain couples TRBV29-1 to TRBJ2-1, with TRBD2 matching 8 bases. CDR1 and CDR2 (germline): SQVTM, ANQGSEA. CDR3 size: 13 residues. CDR3 coding DNA: TGCAGCGCGATAGCGGGACCCTACAATGCGCAGTTCTTC. This codes for CSAIAGPYNAQFF.

Here the CDR3 reads CASSTGQYNEQFF. As DNA, the CDR3 is TGTGCCAGCAGCACGGGACAGTACAATGAGCAGTTCTTC. The genes are TRBV5-6 and TRBJ2-1, with 7 bases lining up with TRBD1. The CDR3 sequence is 13 residues long. Unmatched junction bases numbered 2, after V lost 4 bases and J lost 4 bases. The germline CDR1 and CDR2 sequences are SGHDT and YYEEEE.

This clone occurred a few times. The chain is built from TRBV30 and TRBJ1-1, with 10 bases that match TRBD1. Unmatched junction bases numbered 13, after V lost 4 bases and J lost 11 bases. This CDR3 contains 14 residues. In germline, CDR1 is GTSNPN, CDR2 SVGIG (reference sequence). The CDR3 sequence: CAWTQGTGVFAAFF. The CDR3 DNA reads as TGTGCCTGGACCCAGGGGACAGGGGTTTTTGCCGCTTTCTTT.

Points on this clone: Additional DNA sequences in this sample encode the identical CDR3. The J gene is TRBJ2-1, the V gene TRBV5-1; D is possibly TRBD2 (5 bases). The germline V gene has CDR1 SGHRS and CDR2 YFSETQ. V was clipped by 0 bases and J by 4 bases, with 11 bases between them. CDR3 size: 15 residues. In DNA, the CDR3 is TGCGCCAGCAGCTTGGCTCTAGCAGTATACAATGAGCAGTTCTTC. Translation gives CASSLALAVYNEQFF. The full variable domain, completed using reference TRBV5-1 and TRBJ2-1, is KAGVTQTPRYLIKTRGQQVTLSCSPISGHRSVSWYQQTPGQGLQFLFEYFSETQRNKGNFPGRFSGRQFSNSRSEMNVSTLELGDSALYLCASSLALAVYNEQFFGPGTRLTVL.

The chain has TRBV6-4 and TRBJ1-1; no reliable D call. Germline CDR1 reads MRHNA; CDR2 reads SNTAGT. This CDR3 has 13 residues. Trimming left V 4 bases short and J 5 bases short, with 11 bases between. CDR3 DNA sequence: TGTGCCAGCAGTGCCGGGGTATCGACTGAAGCTTTCTTT. This translates into CASSAGVSTEAFF.

This chain connects TRBV2 to TRBJ2-2; D is unresolved. The CDR3 runs to 14 residues. The V gene's germline CDR1 is SNHLY and CDR2 FYNNEI. V was cut by 0 bases and J by 7 bases, with 9 bases left in between. CDR3 sequence: CASSEAPLYGELFF. Here the CDR3 DNA reads TGTGCCAGCAGTGAAGCCCCCTTATACGGGGAGCTGTTTTTT.

The gene calls are TRBV27 and TRBJ2-7; 7 nucleotides agree with TRBD1. CDR3 length equals 13 residues. The V segment lost 5 bases and the J segment 2 bases; nucleotides outside the gene matches: 3. CDR1 MNHEY and CDR2 SMNVEV come from the germline V gene (reference sequence). In nucleotides, the CDR3 is TGTGCCAGCAGTGAGGGACAGCCCTACGAGCAGTACTTC. Translating it yields CASSEGQPYEQYF.

V is TRBV5-1 and J is TRBJ1-4, with 9 bases that match TRBD1. Trimming at V came to 5 bases and at J to 7 bases, leaving 6 bases not matched to a gene. Germline V gives CDR1 SGHRS, CDR2 YFSETQ. The CDR3 extends over 14 amino acids. The CDR3 DNA reads TGCGCCAGCAGTCGTACAGGGGGCACTGAAAAACTGTTTTTT. Its translation is CASSRTGGTEKLFF.

The chain recombines TRBV19 with TRBJ1-1, with a tentative D call TRBD1 (5 bases). CDR3 length: 14 amino acids. Germline V gene sequence: CDR1 LNHDA, CDR2 SQIVND (reference sequence). V was clipped by 5 bases and J by 1 base, with 11 bases between them. Here the CDR3 DNA reads TGTGCCAGTAGTTACCAGGGTTCGAACACTGAAGCTTTCTTT. Encoded protein: CASSYQGSNTEAFF. The whole variable domain, remainder taken from reference TRBV19 and TRBJ1-1, is DGGITQSPKYLFRKEGQNVTLSCEQNLNHDAMYWYRQDPGQGLRLIYYSQIVNDFQKGDIAEGYSVSREKKESFPLTVTSAQKNPTAFYLCASSYQGSNTEAFFGQGTRLTVV.

The chain links TRBV28 to TRBJ1-1; D may be TRBD1 (6 bases). V lost 7 bases and J 0 bases, leaving 15 bases between the germline ends. Germline V CDR1 and CDR2: MDHEN, SYDVKM. This CDR3 is 15 amino acids long. DNA of the CDR3: TGTGCCAGCACTTCAGGGGCAGGGATGAACACTGAAGCTTTCTTT. Translation: CASTSGAGMNTEAFF.